This T cell receptor (beta chain) was sequenced in a study of T cell changes during pregnancy in multiple sclerosis. V lost 10 bases and J lost 6, with 12 bases in between. Germline V gene sequence: CDR1 SNHLY, CDR2 FYNNEI. This CDR3 contains 11 residues. TCRdb's copy holds only in-frame clones and misses some; the assay was immunoSEQ multiplex PCR. The sample records 100,000 to 110,000 clones, about 90% being singletons. The chain links TRBV2 to TRBJ1-1; D is unresolved. The TCR originated in a female donor with multiple sclerosis, enrolled in a pregnancy study. The source material was peripheral blood, sampled after pregnancy. CDR3 sequence (DNA): TGTGCCATCCCAAAGGGAGCTGAAGCTTTCTTT. It is translated as CAIPKGAEAFF.